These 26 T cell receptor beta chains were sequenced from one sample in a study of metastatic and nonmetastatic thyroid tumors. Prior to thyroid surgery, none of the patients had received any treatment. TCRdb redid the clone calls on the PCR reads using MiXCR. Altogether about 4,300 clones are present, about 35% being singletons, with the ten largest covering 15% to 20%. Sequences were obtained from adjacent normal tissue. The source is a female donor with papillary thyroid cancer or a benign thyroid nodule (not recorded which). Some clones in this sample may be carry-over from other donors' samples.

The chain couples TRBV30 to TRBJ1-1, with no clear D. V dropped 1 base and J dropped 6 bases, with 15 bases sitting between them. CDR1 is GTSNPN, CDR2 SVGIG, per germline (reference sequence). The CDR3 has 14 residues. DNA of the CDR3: TGTGCCTGGAGTGCTGGGAGGATGGACGCTGAAGCTTTCTTT. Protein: CAWSAGRMDAEAFF.

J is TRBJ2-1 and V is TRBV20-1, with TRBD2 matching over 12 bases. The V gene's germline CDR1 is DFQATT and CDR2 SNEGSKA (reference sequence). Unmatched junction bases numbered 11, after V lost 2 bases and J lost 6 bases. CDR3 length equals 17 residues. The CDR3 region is CSARSTLTSGGLNEQFF. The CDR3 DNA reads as TGCAGTGCTAGATCCACCCTGACTAGCGGGGGCCTCAATGAGCAGTTCTTC.

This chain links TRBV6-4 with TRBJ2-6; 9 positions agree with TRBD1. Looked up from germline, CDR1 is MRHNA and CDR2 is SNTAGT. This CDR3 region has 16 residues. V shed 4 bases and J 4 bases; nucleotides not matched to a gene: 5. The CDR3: CASSVGQGTGANVLTF. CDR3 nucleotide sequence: TGTGCCAGCAGTGTTGGACAGGGGACCGGGGCCAACGTCCTGACTTTC.

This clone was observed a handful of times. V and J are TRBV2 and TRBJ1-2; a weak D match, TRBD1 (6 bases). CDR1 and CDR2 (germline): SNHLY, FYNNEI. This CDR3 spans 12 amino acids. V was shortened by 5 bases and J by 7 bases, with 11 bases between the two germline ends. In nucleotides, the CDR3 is TGTGCCAGCAGTACAGGGTCGGCTGGCTACACCTTC. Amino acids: CASSTGSAGYTF.

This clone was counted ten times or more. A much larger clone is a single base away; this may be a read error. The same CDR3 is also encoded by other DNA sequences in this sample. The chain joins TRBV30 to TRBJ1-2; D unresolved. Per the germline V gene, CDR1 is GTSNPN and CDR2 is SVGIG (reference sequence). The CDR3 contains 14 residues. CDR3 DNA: TGCGCCTGGAGACCTCCGGGAAGAAACTATGGCTACACCTTC. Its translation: CAWRPPGRNYGYTF.

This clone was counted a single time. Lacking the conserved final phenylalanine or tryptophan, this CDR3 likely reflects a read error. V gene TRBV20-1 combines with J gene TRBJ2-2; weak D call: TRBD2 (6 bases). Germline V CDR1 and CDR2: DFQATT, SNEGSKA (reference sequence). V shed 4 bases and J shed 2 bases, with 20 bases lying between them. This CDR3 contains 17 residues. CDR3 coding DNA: TGCAGTGCTATAGTTGGACTACCGGGAATTAACACCGGGGAGCTGTTTGTT. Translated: CSAIVGLPGINTGELFV.

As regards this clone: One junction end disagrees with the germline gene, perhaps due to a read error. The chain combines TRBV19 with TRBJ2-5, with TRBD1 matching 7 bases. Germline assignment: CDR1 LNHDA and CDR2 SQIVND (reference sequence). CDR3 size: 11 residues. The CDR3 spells CASSMGTETLF. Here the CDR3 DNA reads TGTGCCAGTAGTATGGGGACAGAGACCCTCTTC.

CDR3 protein: CASFAGASDTQYF. The CDR3 region has the DNA TGTGCCAGCTTTGCGGGAGCTTCAGATACGCAGTATTTT. The J gene is TRBJ2-3, the V gene TRBV27, with 7 nucleotides matching TRBD2. The germline V gene has CDR1 MNHEY and CDR2 SMNVEV (reference sequence). V lost 8 bases to trimming and J lost 4 bases; unmatched junction nucleotides: 6. The CDR3 contains 13 residues.

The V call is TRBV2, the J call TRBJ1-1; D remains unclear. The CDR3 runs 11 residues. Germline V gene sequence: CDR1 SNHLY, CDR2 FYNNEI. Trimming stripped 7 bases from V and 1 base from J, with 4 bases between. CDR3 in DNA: TGTGCCAGCACAGCGAACACTGAAGCTTTCTTT. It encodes CASTANTEAFF. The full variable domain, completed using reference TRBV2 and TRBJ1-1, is EPEVTQTPSHQVTQMGQEVILRCVPISNHLYFYWYRQILGQKVEFLVSFYNNEISEKSEIFDDQFSVERPDGSNFTLKIRSTKLEDSAMYFCASTANTEAFFGQGTRLTVV.

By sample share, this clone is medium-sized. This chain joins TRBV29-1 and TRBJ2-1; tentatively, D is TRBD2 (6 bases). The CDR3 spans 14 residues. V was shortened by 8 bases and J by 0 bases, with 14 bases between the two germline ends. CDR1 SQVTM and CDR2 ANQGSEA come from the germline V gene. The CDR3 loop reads CSTPGTGSYNEQFF. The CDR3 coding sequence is TGCAGCACCCCCGGGACTGGCTCCTACAATGAGCAGTTCTTC.

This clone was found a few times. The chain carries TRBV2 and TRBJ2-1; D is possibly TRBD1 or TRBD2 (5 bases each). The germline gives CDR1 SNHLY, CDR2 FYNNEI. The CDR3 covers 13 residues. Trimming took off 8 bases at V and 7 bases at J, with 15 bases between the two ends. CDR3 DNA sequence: TGTGCCAGCCTCAGGGACCCTAGGAATGAGCAGTTCTTC. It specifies CASLRDPRNEQFF.

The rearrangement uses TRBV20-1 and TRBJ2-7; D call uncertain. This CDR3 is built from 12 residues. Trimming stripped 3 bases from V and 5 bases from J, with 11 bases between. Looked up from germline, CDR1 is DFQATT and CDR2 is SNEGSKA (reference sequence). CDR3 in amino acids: CSARSDWNEQYF. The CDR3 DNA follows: TGCAGTGCTAGGTCGGATTGGAACGAGCAGTACTTC.

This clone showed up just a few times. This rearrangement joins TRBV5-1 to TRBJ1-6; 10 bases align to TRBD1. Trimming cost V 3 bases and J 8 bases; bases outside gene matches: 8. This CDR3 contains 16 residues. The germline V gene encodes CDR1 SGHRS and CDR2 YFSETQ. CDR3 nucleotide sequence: TGCGCCAGCAGCTCACACCGGGACAGGGGAGATTCACCCCTCCACTTT. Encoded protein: CASSSHRDRGDSPLHF.

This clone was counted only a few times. The CDR3 region is CASSYPELNTEAFF. CDR3 nucleotide sequence: TGTGCCAGCAGTTACCCAGAATTGAACACTGAAGCTTTCTTT. The gene calls are TRBV6-2 or TRBV6-3 and TRBJ1-1; D ambiguous. The CDR3 runs 14 residues. V was clipped by 2 bases and J by 0 bases, with 7 bases between them. Germline CDR1 reads MNHEY; CDR2 reads SVGEGT.

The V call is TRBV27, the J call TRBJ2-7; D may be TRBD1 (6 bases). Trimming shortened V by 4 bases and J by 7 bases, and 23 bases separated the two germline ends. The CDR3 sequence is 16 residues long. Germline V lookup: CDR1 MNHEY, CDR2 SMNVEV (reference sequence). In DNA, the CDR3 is TGTGCCAGCAGTTCCCCCAACAGGGCAGGGTCGGATGAGCAGTACTTC. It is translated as CASSSPNRAGSDEQYF.

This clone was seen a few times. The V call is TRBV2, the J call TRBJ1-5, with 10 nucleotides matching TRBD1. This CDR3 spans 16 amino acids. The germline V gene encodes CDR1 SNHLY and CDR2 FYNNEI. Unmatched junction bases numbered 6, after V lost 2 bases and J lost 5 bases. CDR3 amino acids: CASSERQGAGDQPQHF. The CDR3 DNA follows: TGTGCCAGCAGTGAACGACAGGGGGCCGGGGATCAGCCCCAGCATTTT.

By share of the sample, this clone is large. DNA for the CDR3: TGTGCCAGCAGCCAAGTCCGTTCCGAGCAGTACTTC. Its protein is CASSQVRSEQYF. The chain links TRBV3-1 to TRBJ2-7; D remains unclear. This CDR3 has 12 residues. The V gene lost 1 base and the J gene lost 6 bases, with 7 bases spanning the gap. CDR1 is LGHDT, CDR2 YNNKEL, per germline (reference sequence).

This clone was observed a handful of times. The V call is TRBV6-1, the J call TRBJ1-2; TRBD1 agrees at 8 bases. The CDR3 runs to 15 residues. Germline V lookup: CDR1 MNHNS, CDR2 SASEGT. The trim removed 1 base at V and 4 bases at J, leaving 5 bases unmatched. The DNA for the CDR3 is TGTGCCAGCAGTGAAGGAGGACAGGGCTCCTATGGCTACACCTTC. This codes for CASSEGGQGSYGYTF.

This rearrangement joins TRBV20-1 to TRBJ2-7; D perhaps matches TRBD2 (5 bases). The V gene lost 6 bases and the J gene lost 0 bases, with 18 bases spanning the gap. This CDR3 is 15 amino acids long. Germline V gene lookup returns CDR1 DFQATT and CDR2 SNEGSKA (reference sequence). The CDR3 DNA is TGCAGTGCAAGTCTTTGGCGGGCTAACTCCTACGAGCAGTACTTC. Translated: CSASLWRANSYEQYF.

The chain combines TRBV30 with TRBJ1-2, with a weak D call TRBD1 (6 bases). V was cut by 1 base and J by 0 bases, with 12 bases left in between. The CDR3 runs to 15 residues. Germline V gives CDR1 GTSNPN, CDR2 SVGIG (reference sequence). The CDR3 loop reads CAWSETWTANYGYTF. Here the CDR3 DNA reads TGTGCCTGGAGTGAAACTTGGACAGCTAACTATGGCTACACCTTC.

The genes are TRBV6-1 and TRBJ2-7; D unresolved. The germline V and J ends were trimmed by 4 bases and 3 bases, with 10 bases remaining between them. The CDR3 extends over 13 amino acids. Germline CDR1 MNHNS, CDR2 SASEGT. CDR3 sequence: CASSAANGYEQYF. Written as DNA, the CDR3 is TGTGCCAGCAGTGCAGCAAATGGCTACGAGCAGTACTTC.

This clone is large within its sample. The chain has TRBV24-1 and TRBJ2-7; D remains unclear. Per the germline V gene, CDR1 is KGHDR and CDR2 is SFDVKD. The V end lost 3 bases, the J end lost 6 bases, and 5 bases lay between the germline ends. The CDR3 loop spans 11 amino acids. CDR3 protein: CATSDTREQYF. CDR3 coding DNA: TGTGCCACCAGTGATACGCGCGAGCAGTACTTC.

The CDR3 reads CSARDPQGDFTEKLFF. The CDR3 coding sequence is TGCAGTGCTAGAGATCCGCAGGGGGATTTTACTGAAAAACTGTTTTTT. The rearrangement joins TRBV20-1 to TRBJ1-4; 7 nucleotides align to TRBD1. CDR1 and CDR2 from the germline V gene are DFQATT and SNEGSKA (reference sequence). After removal of 0 bases from V and 7 bases from J, the junction contained 11 bases not matched to a gene. This CDR3 region has 16 residues.

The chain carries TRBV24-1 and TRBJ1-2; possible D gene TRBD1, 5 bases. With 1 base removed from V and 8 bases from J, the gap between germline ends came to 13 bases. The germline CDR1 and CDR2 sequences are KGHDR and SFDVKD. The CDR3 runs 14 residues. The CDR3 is CATSDFRTRGGYTF. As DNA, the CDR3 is TGTGCCACCAGTGATTTTAGGACACGAGGGGGCTACACCTTC.

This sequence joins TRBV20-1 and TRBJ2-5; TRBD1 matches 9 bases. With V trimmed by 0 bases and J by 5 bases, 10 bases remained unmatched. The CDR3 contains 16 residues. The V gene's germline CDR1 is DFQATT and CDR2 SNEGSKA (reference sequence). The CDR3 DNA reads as TGCAGTGCTAGAGATCAGCAGGGGGACAGGGCGGAGACCCAGTACTTC. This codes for CSARDQQGDRAETQYF.

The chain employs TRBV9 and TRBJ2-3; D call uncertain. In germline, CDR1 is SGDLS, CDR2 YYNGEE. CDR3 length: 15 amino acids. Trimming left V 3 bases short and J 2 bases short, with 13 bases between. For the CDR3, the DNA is TGTGCCAGCAGCGGCTTTGTAGCCTACACAGATACGCAGTATTTT. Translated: CASSGFVAYTDTQYF.